A selection of T cell receptor beta chains follows, all from one sample in a study of metastatic and nonmetastatic thyroid tumors. TCRdb re-called clones from the PCR reads using MiXCR. The sample records 84,000 or so clones, 8.6% being singletons. Sequencing was performed on blood. These receptors were collected from a female donor with papillary thyroid cancer or a benign thyroid nodule (not recorded which). Some clones in this sample may be carry-over from other donors' samples. Both conserved end residues are trimmed from each CDR3. A D gene is named only where the DNA matches it firmly.

TRBV30 NA AWRGLGAYNSPLH
TRBV12-3/TRBV12-4 NA ASRNREDTGLYEQY
TRBV6-2/TRBV6-3 TRBD1 ASRQTGANQPQH
TRBV6-6 TRBD1 ASSYSGDRGTYEQY
TRBV7-9 NA ASSLPGRVEYGYT
TRBV11-2 NA ASSLLGGTPDEQY
TRBV10-3 TRBD1 AISGQGAGTGELF
TRBV5-1 NA ASSLAWGGEQY
TRBV18 NA ASSPQGWTEAF
TRBV6-4 NA ASSDSSRRSTNEKLF
TRBV3-1 TRBD2 ASSRRPGLVGDTQY
TRBV24-1 NA ATSDLGAGGGYT
TRBV7-9 TRBD1 ASGDRGSNQPQH
TRBV13 NA ASSLQGAGYEQY
TRBV12-3/TRBV12-4 NA ASSITGAGTAYTQY
TRBV6-1 NA ASSEAFQIRFVQY
TRBV11-2 NA ASRLQGVGSTEAF
TRBV6-5 NA ASSYGTSSNGYT
TRBV28 TRBD1 ASSRTGGSGETQY
TRBV3-1 NA ASSHTGGGETQY
TRBV5-8 TRBD1 ASSLDGQGAYEQY
TRBV4-2 NA ASSLVMNTEAF
TRBV5-4 TRBD1 ASSFGVQGANTEAF
TRBV4-1 NA ASSQAGATFYGYT
TRBV10-3 TRBD1 AISDRDRGGTDTQY
TRBV20-1 TRBD1 SARSGQASLLNEQF
TRBV4-1 TRBD1 ASSQPEGQMNQPQH
TRBV6-2/TRBV6-3 NA ASSYTGTYEQY
TRBV28 NA ASSSGSTKHNSPLH
TRBV19 TRBD1 ASSIEGTGRVGYT
TRBV20-1 TRBD2 SARTSMGGSDTQY
TRBV2 NA ASSYQALDTQY
TRBV5-6 NA ASSSGPGDEQF
TRBV28 NA ASSPETGKDEKLF
TRBV27 TRBD2 ASSLKTAGAESSYNEQF
TRBV28 NA ASSLLRGQQY
TRBV27 NA ASSLFGDHTEAF
TRBV6-1 TRBD2 ASTSGGGKNIQY
TRBV12-3/TRBV12-4 TRBD1 ASSLYRVGTGINYGYT
TRBV7-3 NA ASSSLLTASYNEQF
TRBV5-1 NA ASSLEGQGPYGYT
TRBV6-5 NA ASSYSSVGLDNEKLF
TRBV5-1 NA ASRTGNTEAF
TRBV29-1 NA SVVHNTEAF
TRBV3-1 NA ASSPLQSLGGYT
TRBV6-6 TRBD2 ASSRWAGLAGGNEQF
TRBV6-4 TRBD1 ASSDSMTGVINEQF
TRBV5-5 TRBD2 ASSLGLAGGSSRGQY
TRBV5-6 NA ASTRGLGSSYNEQF
TRBV28 NA ASRKVLIGPYEQY